The 16 T cell receptor beta chains reported below all come from one sample, sequenced in a study of human T cells and chemical hapten exposure. Time point reported: patch test 3, about 24 weeks after DPC sensitization. Treatment described: therapeutic diphenylcyclopropenone sensitization with weekly scalp DPC. MiXCR, run by TCRdb on the RACE reads, gives a single entry per CDR3 protein. The sample yields 80,000 to 100,000 distinct CDR3 sequences, 27% seen once. The source was whole blood, collected in connection with sensitization to the hapten diphenylcyclopropenone (DPC). The source of these receptors is a middle-aged man with alopecia areata. Some clones in this sample may be carry-over from other donors' samples.

The chain has TRBV12-3 or TRBV12-4 and TRBJ2-1; 8 positions agree with TRBD2. V lost 5 bases, J lost 6 bases, and 9 bases stayed unmatched. The CDR3 has 15 residues. In DNA form, the CDR3 reads TGTGCCAGCAGTCCTTCACTAGCGGTGAGCAATGAGCAGTTCTTC. It specifies CASSPSLAVSNEQFF.

The V gene is TRBV11-2, the J gene TRBJ2-1; 9 bases match TRBD2. The trim removed 4 bases at V and 10 bases at J, leaving 17 bases unmatched. This CDR3 is 17 amino acids long. The germline V gene encodes CDR1 SGHAT and CDR2 FQNNGV. CDR3 residues: CASSSIGAGGLSEEQFF. The CDR3 DNA reads TGTGCCAGCAGCTCGATAGGGGCGGGAGGGCTCAGTGAGGAGCAGTTCTTC. The complete variable domain, with remaining parts taken from reference TRBV11-2 and TRBJ2-1, reads EAGVAQSPRYKIIEKRQSVAFWCNPISGHATLYWYQQILGQGPKLLIQFQNNGVVDDSQLPKDRFSAERLKGVDSTLKIQPAKLEDSAVYLCASSSIGAGGLSEEQFFGPGTRLTVL.

The rearrangement joins TRBV20-1 to TRBJ1-1; 7 bases are a match to TRBD1. CDR3 length: 15 amino acids. V dropped 2 bases and J dropped 3; count of bases not matched to a gene: 9. CDR1 is DFQATT, CDR2 SNEGSKA, per germline (reference sequence). The CDR3 nucleotides read TGCAGTGCTAGACCCTGGACAGGTAAAGACACTGAAGCTTTCTTT. Encoded protein: CSARPWTGKDTEAFF.

This clonotype was seen only a few times. V usage is TRBV2 and J usage is TRBJ2-1; no clear D. V dropped 4 bases and J dropped 9 bases, with 10 bases sitting between them. The germline gives CDR1 SNHLY, CDR2 FYNNEI. This CDR3 has 12 amino acids. The CDR3, as DNA: TGTGCCAGCAGTGTTGGGGTCGGTGAGCAGTTCTTC. Translated: CASSVGVGEQFF.

This clonotype came up a few times. The chain carries TRBV29-1 and TRBJ1-1; D is ambiguous. CDR3 length: 11 amino acids. Germline V gene data show CDR1 as SQVTM and CDR2 as ANQGSEA. The V end lost 4 bases, the J end lost 0 bases, and 3 bases lay between the germline ends. The CDR3 region is CSVVLNTEAFF. CDR3 DNA: TGCAGCGTTGTGTTGAACACTGAAGCTTTCTTT.

This sequence joins TRBV12-3 or TRBV12-4 and TRBJ1-3; perhaps TRBD1 as D (5 bases). V was trimmed by 2 bases and J by 0 bases, leaving 8 bases between them. The length of the CDR3 is 15 residues. The DNA of the CDR3 is TGTGCCAGCAGTTTATGGGGCAGCTCTGGAAACACCATATATTTT. Translating gives CASSLWGSSGNTIYF.

CDR3 DNA sequence: TGTGCCAGCAGTTACTCAGGACCCGGGGAGCTGTTTTTT. As protein: CASSYSGPGELFF. The chain joins TRBV6-2 or TRBV6-3 to TRBJ2-2, with D uncertain. V was cut by 0 bases and J by 6 bases, with 5 bases left in between. The germline gives CDR1 MNHEY, CDR2 SVGEGT. This CDR3 contains 13 residues.

The V and J genes are TRBV7-8 and TRBJ2-7; D may match TRBD1 or TRBD2 (5 bases each). Per the germline V gene, CDR1 is SGHVS and CDR2 is FQNEAQ. The CDR3 is 14 amino acids. V was clipped by 6 bases and J by 6 bases, with 18 bases between them. The CDR3 loop reads CASSTPRGAGEQYF. CDR3 DNA: TGTGCCAGCAGTACTCCCCGGGGCGCGGGCGAGCAGTACTTC.

This clonotype was seen a few times. The rearrangement joins TRBV20-1 to TRBJ2-7; D possibly corresponds to TRBD1 (6 bases). The CDR3 is made up of 14 amino acids. CDR1 DFQATT and CDR2 SNEGSKA come from the germline V gene (reference sequence). Trimming cost V 3 bases and J 3 bases, with 15 bases left between them. CDR3: CSASPGTRDYEQYF. For the CDR3, the DNA is TGCAGTGCTAGTCCCGGGACAAGGGACTACGAGCAGTACTTC.

The chain uses TRBV6-5 and TRBJ2-3; 8 bases align to TRBD1. The germline gives CDR1 MNHEY, CDR2 SVGAGI. The CDR3 covers 15 residues. V was clipped by 8 bases and J by 1 base; unmatched bases: 8. The CDR3 loop is CASGRTGTGTDTQYF. CDR3 DNA: TGTGCCAGCGGCCGGACAGGGACGGGCACAGATACGCAGTATTTT.

This clonotype came up a few times. The rearrangement uses TRBV27 and TRBJ1-5; D is uncertain. Germline loops: CDR1 MNHEY, CDR2 SMNVEV (reference sequence). Trimming stripped 5 bases from V and 9 bases from J, with 17 bases between. CDR3 length: 14 amino acids. This CDR3 reads CASSPQGTSRPQHF. The DNA of the CDR3 is TGTGCCAGCAGTCCTCAAGGTACAAGTCGGCCCCAGCATTTT.

This clonotype was observed a few times. CDR3 in amino acids: CASSAFRTSTEAFF. The CDR3 region has the DNA TGTGCCAGCAGCGCTTTCAGGACGTCCACTGAAGCTTTCTTT. The V and J genes are TRBV11-2 and TRBJ1-1; D is ambiguous. With 5 bases removed from V and 4 bases from J, the gap between germline ends came to 14 bases. This CDR3 is built from 14 residues. CDR1 and CDR2 (germline): SGHAT, FQNNGV.

The chain couples TRBV28 to TRBJ2-1, with 7 bases that match TRBD1. Looked up from germline, CDR1 is MDHEN and CDR2 is SYDVKM. Trimming cost V 2 bases and J 6 bases; bases outside gene matches: 10. CDR3 length equals 16 residues. The DNA of the CDR3 is TGTGCCAGCAGTTTAGGGGGAACAGGGGCGTTCAATGAGCAGTTCTTC. It encodes CASSLGGTGAFNEQFF.

The rearrangement joins TRBV12-3 or TRBV12-4 to TRBJ2-5; no clear D. V was cut by 6 bases and J by 2 bases, with 10 bases left in between. The CDR3 has 13 amino acids. CDR3 sequence: CASSKGRQETQYF. DNA for the CDR3: TGTGCCAGCAGCAAGGGTAGGCAAGAGACCCAGTACTTC.

This clonotype was counted only a few times. CDR3 DNA sequence: TGTGCCATCAGTGATACAGACACCATCTACGAGCAGTACTTC. Translation gives CAISDTDTIYEQYF. The genes are TRBV10-3 and TRBJ2-7; D gene uncertain. The CDR3 runs 14 residues. Germline CDR1 reads ENHRY; CDR2 reads SYGVKD. The V gene lost 3 bases and the J gene lost 3 bases, with 12 bases spanning the gap.

The V call is TRBV5-1, the J call TRBJ2-1; 9 nucleotides match TRBD2. This CDR3 is 15 amino acids long. Trimming took 0 bases from V and 8 from J; bases not matched to a gene: 6. The germline V gene has CDR1 SGHRS and CDR2 YFSETQ. The CDR3 DNA is TGCGCCAGCAGCTTGGCAAGCGGGAGGACAGATGAGCAGTTCTTC. This sequence encodes CASSLASGRTDEQFF.